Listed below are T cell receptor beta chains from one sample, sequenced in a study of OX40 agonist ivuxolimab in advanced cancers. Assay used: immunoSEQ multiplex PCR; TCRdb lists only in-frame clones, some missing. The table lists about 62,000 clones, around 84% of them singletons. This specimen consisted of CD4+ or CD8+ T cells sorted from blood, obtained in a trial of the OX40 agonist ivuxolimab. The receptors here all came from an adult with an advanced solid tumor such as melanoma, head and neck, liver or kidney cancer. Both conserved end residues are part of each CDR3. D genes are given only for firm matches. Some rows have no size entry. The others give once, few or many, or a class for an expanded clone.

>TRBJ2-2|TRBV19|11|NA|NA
CASSVTGELFF
TGTGCCAGTAGTGTCACCGGGGAGCTGTTTTTT
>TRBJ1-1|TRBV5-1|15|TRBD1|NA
CASSKTGGSNTEAFF
TGCGCCAGCAGCAAGACAGGGGGCTCCAACACTGAAGCTTTCTTT
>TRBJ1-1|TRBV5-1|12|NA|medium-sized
CASKGSGSEAFF
TGCGCCAGCAAAGGGTCGGGGTCGGAAGCTTTCTTT
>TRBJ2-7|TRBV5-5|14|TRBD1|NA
CASSYRGPPYEQYF
TGTGCCAGCAGCTACAGGGGTCCCCCCTACGAGCAGTACTTC
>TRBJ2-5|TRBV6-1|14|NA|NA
CASTFLLGRQTQYF
TGTGCCAGCACTTTCCTCCTCGGCAGACAAACCCAGTACTTC
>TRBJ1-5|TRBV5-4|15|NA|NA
CASSLGGGDNQPQHF
TGTGCCAGCAGCTTGGGAGGGGGAGACAATCAGCCCCAGCATTTT
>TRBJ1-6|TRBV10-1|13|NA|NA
CASSESYNSPLHF
TGCGCCAGCAGTGAGTCGTATAATTCACCCCTCCACTTT
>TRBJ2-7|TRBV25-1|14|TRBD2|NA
CASSEFSGGREQYF
TGTGCCAGCAGTGAATTTAGCGGGGGGCGCGAGCAGTACTTC
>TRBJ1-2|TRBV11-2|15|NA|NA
CASSSRTGWLYGYTF
TGTGCCAGCAGCTCTAGAACGGGGTGGCTATATGGCTACACCTTC
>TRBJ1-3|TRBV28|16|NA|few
CASTEGGMFGGNTIYF
TGTGCCAGCACCGAGGGGGGGATGTTCGGTGGAAACACCATATATTTT
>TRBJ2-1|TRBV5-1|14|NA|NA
CASSPGLEYNEQFF
TGCGCCAGCAGCCCGGGACTCGAATACAATGAGCAGTTCTTC
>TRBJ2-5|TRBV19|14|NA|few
CASSRTVVQETQYF
TGTGCCAGTAGCCGAACAGTAGTCCAAGAGACCCAGTACTTC
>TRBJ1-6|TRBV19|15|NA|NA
CASSIGNGLYSPLHF
TGTGCCAGTAGTATAGGGAACGGACTTTATTCACCCCTCCACTTT
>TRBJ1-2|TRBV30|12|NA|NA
CAWSVAGYGYTF
TGTGCCTGGAGTGTTGCAGGCTATGGCTACACCTTC
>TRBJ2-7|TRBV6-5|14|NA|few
CASSYRDTSYEQYF
TGTGCCAGCAGTTACCGAGACACTTCCTACGAGCAGTACTTC
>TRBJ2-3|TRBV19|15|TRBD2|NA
CASRRGLADTDTQYF
TGTGCCAGTAGACGAGGACTAGCGGACACAGATACGCAGTATTTT
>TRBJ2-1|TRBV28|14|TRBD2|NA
CASGSSGALGEQFF
TGTGCCAGCGGATCTAGCGGAGCCTTGGGTGAGCAGTTCTTC
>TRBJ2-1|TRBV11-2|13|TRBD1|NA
CASGTGIDNEQFF
TGTGCCAGCGGGACAGGGATCGACAATGAGCAGTTCTTC
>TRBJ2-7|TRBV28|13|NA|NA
CASSHLEGGEQYF
TGTGCCAGCAGTCACCTGGAGGGGGGCGAGCAGTACTTC
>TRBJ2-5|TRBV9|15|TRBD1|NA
CASSTGTEKQETQYF
TGTGCCAGCAGCACTGGGACAGAGAAGCAAGAGACCCAGTACTTC
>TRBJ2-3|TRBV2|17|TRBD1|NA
CASTREPGQGGTDTQYF
TGTGCCAGCACCCGGGAACCTGGACAGGGTGGCACAGATACGCAGTATTTT
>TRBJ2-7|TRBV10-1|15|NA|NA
CASSEGVTAAYEQYF
TGCGCCAGCAGTGAGGGGGTGACAGCTGCCTACGAGCAGTACTTC
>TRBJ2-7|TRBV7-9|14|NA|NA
CASSFGINSYEQYF
TGTGCCAGCAGCTTCGGGATCAACTCCTACGAGCAGTACTTC
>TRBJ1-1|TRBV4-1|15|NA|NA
CASSQQKAQDTEAFF
TGCGCCAGCAGCCAACAAAAAGCTCAGGACACTGAAGCTTTCTTT
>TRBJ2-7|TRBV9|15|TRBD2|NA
CASSVAGGGSYEQYF
TGTGCCAGCAGCGTCGCGGGCGGGGGCTCCTACGAGCAGTACTTC
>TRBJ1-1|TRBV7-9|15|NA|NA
CASSLLGGLGTEAFF
TGTGCCAGCAGCTTATTGGGGGGGCTGGGCACTGAAGCTTTCTTT
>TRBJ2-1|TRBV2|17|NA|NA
CASSGRDSLGAYNEQFF
TGTGCCAGCAGTGGGCGGGACTCCCTAGGGGCGTACAATGAGCAGTTCTTC
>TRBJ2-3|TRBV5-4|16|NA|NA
CASSLAKTAPTDTQYF
TGTGCCAGCAGCTTGGCCAAGACAGCCCCCACAGATACGCAGTATTTT